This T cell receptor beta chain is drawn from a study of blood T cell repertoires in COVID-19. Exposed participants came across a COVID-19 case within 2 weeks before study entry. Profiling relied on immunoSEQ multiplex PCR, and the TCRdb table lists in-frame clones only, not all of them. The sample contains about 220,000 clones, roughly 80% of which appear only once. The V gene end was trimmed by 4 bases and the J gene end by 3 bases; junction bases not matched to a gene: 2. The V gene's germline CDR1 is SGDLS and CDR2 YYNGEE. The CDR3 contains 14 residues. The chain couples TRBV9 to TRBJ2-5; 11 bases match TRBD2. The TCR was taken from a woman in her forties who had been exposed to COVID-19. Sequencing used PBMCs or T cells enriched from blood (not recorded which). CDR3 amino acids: CASSPSGGKETQYF. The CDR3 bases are TGTGCCAGCAGCCCTAGCGGGGGGAAAGAGACCCAGTACTTC.